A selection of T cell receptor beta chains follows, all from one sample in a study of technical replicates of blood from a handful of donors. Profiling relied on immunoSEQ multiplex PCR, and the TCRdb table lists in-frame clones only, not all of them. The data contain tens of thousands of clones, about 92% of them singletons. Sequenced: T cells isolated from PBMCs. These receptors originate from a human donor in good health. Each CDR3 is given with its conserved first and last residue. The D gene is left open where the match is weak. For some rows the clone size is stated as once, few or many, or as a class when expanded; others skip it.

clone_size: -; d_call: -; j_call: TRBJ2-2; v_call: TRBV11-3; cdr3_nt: TGTGCCAGCAGCTTAACGGGGTCGAACACCGGGGAGCTGTTTTTT; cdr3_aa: CASSLTGSNTGELFF
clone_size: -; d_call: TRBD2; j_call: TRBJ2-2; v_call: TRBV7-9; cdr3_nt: TGTGCCAGCAGCTTAGGGGGTCGGGGGGCGAACACCGGGGAGCTGTTTTTT; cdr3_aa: CASSLGGRGANTGELFF
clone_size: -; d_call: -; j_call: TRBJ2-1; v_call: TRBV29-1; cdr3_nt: TGCAGCGCGGGACTTAGCCTCGGCAATGAGCAGTTCTTC; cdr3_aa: CSAGLSLGNEQFF
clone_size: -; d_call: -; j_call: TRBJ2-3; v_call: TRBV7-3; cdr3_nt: TGTGCCAGCAGCTTAAATACAGCGGGCACAGATACGCAGTATTTT; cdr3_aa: CASSLNTAGTDTQYF
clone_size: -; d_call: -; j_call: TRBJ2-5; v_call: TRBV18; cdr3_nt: TGTGCCAGCTCACCACCCGGGGGGCGAGAGACCCAGTACTTC; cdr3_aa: CASSPPGGRETQYF
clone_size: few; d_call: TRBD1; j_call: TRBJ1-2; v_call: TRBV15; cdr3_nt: TGTGCCACCAGCAGAGGGACAGGGGTCGCCTATGGCTACACCTTC; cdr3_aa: CATSRGTGVAYGYTF
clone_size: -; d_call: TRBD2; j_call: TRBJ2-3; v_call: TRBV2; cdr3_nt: TGTGCCAGCAGTGAACCGCTAGCGGCGCGCACAGATACGCAGTATTTT; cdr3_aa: CASSEPLAARTDTQYF
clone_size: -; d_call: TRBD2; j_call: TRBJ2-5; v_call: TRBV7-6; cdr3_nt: TGTGCCAGCAGCAGAAAGGGAGGTGGGGGGGAGCTAAAGACCCAGTACTTC; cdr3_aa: CASSRKGGGGELKTQYF
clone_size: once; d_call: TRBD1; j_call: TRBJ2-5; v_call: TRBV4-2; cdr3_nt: TGTGCCAGCAGCCAACGGACAGGGACCCAAGAGACCCAGTACTTC; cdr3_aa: CASSQRTGTQETQYF
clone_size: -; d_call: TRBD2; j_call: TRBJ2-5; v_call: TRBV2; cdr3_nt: TGTGCCAGTAGGCGGGGGTCAACTGAGACCCAGTACTTC; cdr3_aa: CASRRGSTETQYF
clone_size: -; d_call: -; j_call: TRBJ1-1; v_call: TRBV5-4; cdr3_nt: TGTGCCAGCAGCTTGGGCGAGAGACAGATCCAAGCTTTCTTT; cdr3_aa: CASSLGERQIQAFF
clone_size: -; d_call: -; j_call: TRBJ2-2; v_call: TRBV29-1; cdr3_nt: TGCAGCGTTGCACTAACAGGAGCCGGGGAGCTGTTTTTT; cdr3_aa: CSVALTGAGELFF
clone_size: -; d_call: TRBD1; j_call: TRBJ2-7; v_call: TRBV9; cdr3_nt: TGTGCCAGCAGCGTAGCAGAGGGTAGGGGACAGTTCTCCTACGAGCAGTACTTC; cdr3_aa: CASSVAEGRGQFSYEQYF
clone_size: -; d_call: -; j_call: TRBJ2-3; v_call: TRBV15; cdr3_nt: TGTGCCACCAGCGAGGCCGTCTCTGGGGGCACCACAGATACGCAGTATTTT; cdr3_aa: CATSEAVSGGTTDTQYF
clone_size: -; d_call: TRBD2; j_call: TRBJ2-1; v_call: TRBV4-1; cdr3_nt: TGCGCCAGCAGCCAAGTGGGGAGACTAGCGGGGAACAATGAGCAGTTCTTC; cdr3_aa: CASSQVGRLAGNNEQFF
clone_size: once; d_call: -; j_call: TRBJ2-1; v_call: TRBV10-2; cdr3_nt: TGCGCCAGCAGTGAGTGGCAGGGCCAAGGAAATGAGCAGTTCTTC; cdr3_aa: CASSEWQGQGNEQFF
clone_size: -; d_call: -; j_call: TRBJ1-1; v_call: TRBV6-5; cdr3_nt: TGTGCCAGCAGTTACGACAGTACGAACACTGAAGCTTTCTTT; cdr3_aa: CASSYDSTNTEAFF
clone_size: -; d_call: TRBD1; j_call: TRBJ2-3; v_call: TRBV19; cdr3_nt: TGTGCCAGTGGGCCCTGGACAGGGGGCACAGATACGCAGTATTTT; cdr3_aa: CASGPWTGGTDTQYF
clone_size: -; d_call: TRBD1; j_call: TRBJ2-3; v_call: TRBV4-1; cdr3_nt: TGCGCCAGCAGCCAAGTCGTGCAGGGGGCCGGTACAGATACGCAGTATTTT; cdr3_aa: CASSQVVQGAGTDTQYF
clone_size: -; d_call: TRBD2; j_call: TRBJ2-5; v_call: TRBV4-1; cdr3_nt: TGCGCCAGCAGCCGACTAGCGGAAGAGACCCAGTACTTC; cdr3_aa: CASSRLAEETQYF
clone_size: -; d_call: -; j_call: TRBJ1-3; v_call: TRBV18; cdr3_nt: TGTGCCAGCTCTCAAGGAGGAGACACCATATATTTT; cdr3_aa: CASSQGGDTIYF
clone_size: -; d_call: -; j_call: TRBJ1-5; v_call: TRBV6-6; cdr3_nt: TGTGCCAGCAGTTCTCAACCGGGACAAGAGCAGCCCCAGCATTTT; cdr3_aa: CASSSQPGQEQPQHF
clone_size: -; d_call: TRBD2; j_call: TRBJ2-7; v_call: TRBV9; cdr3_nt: TGTGCCAGCAGCGTAGGGTCTAGCGGGGGGGCTCTCTACGAGCAGTACTTC; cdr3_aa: CASSVGSSGGALYEQYF
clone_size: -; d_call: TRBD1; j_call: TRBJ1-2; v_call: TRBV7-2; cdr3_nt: TGTGCCAGCAGCACCCGGACAGGCCCGCTCTATGGCTACACCTTC; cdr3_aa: CASSTRTGPLYGYTF
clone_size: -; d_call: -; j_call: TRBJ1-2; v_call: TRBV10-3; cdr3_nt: TGTGCCATCACGGTGGGCCCGGCTAACTATGGCTACACCTTC; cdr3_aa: CAITVGPANYGYTF
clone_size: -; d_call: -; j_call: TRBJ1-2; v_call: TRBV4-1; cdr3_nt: TGCGCCAGCAGCACCCCCCCCTCGAGCTATGGCTACACCTTC; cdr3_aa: CASSTPPSSYGYTF
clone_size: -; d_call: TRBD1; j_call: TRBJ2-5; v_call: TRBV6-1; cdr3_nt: TGTGCCAGCAGGATCCAGGGGGCTTCAGAGACCCAGTACTTC; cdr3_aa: CASRIQGASETQYF
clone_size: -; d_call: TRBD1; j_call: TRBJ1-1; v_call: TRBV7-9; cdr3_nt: TGTGCCAGCAGCCAGAGACAGGGCTTTAACACTGAAGCTTTCTTT; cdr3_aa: CASSQRQGFNTEAFF
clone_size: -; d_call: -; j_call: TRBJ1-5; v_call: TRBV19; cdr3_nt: TGTGCCAGTAGTATATTCGGTTCAAGCAATCAGCCCCAGCATTTT; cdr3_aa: CASSIFGSSNQPQHF
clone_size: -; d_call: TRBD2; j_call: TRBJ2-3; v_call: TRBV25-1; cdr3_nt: TGTGCCAGCAGTGGAGGGACTAGCGTAAGAGATACGCAGTATTTT; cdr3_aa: CASSGGTSVRDTQYF
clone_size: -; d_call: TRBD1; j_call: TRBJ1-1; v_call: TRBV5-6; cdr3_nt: TGTGCCAGCAGCTCCGCCGGGACAGATGAAGCTTTCTTT; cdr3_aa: CASSSAGTDEAFF
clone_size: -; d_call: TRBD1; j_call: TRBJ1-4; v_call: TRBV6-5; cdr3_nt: TGTGCCAGCAGTGCGGGACAGGGAAGTGATGAAAAACTGTTTTTT; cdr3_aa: CASSAGQGSDEKLFF
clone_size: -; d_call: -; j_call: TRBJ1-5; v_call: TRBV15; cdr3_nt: TGTGCCACCGGTGGAGGTGATCAGCCCCAGCATTTT; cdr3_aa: CATGGGDQPQHF
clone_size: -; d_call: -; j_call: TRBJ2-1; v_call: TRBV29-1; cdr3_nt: TGCAGCGCTGACCTAAAGGGGTTGGGCAATGAGCAGTTCTTC; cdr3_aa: CSADLKGLGNEQFF
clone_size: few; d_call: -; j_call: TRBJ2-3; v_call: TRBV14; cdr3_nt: TGTGCCAGCAGCGGTTTAACGGGAAGTACTAGCACAGATACGCAGTATTTT; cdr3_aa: CASSGLTGSTSTDTQYF
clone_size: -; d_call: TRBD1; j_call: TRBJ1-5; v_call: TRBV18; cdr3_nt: TGTGCCAGCTCGGAATGGGACAGTAGCAATCAGCCCCAGCATTTT; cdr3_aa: CASSEWDSSNQPQHF
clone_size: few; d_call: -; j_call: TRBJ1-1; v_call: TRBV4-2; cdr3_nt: TGTGCCAGCAGCAAAGAAGGACAAGCCACTGAAGCTTTCTTT; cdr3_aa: CASSKEGQATEAFF
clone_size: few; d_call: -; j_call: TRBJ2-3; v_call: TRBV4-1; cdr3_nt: TGCGCCAGCAGGAGCCTCCACACAGATACGCAGTATTTT; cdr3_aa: CASRSLHTDTQYF
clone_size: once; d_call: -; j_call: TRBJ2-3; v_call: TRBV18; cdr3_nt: TGTGCCAGCTCACCGTTCGGACATGAAGCTAGCACAGATACGCAGTATTTT; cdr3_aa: CASSPFGHEASTDTQYF
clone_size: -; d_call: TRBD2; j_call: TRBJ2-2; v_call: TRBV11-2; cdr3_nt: TGTGCCAGCAGCTCGGGTAGCGGGGGGCAGAACACCGGGGAGCTGTTTTTT; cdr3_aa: CASSSGSGGQNTGELFF
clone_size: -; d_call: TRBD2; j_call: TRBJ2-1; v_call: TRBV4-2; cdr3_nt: TGTGCCAGCAGCCCCACTAGCGGGGGAGGGGGGAGCTCCTACAATGAGCAGTTCTTC; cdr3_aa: CASSPTSGGGGSSYNEQFF
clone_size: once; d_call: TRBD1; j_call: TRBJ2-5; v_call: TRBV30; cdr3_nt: TGTGCCTGGGGGCCAGGGGGTGGTAGGGAGACCCAGTACTTC; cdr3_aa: CAWGPGGGRETQYF
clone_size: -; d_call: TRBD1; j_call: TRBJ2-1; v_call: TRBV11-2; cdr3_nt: TGTGCCAGCAGCCAGGGGGTGGATGAGCAGTTCTTC; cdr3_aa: CASSQGVDEQFF
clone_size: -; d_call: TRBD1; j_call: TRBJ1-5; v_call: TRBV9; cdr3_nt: TGTGCCAGCAGCGTAGAGGGGATTGAGCGGACAGGGGTTTCTGCGGGCTGTAATCAGCCCCAGCATTTT; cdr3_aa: CASSVEGIERTGVSAGCNQPQHF
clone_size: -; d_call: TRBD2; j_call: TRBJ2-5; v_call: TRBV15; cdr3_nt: TGTGCCACCAGCAGGGGCTTACTAGCGGGGGGGGGTCAAGAGACCCAGTACTTC; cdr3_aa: CATSRGLLAGGGQETQYF
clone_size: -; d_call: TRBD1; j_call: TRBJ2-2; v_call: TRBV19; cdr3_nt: TGTGCCAGTAGTAAGACAGGGGGGGCATTGACCGGGGAGCTGTTTTTT; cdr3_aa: CASSKTGGALTGELFF